Listed below are T cell receptor beta chains from one sample, sequenced in a study of Ad26.COV2.S vaccination and SARS-CoV-2 variants. The protocol was immunoSEQ multiplex PCR, while the TCRdb copy is restricted to in-frame clones and leaves out a portion. Here the sample spans a few hundred thousand clones, around 88% being singletons. Here the sequenced sample was peripheral blood, taken in a trial of Ad26.COV2.S vaccine versus placebo. These TCRs come from a person between 18 and 59 years old who received the Ad26.COV2.S COVID-19 vaccine or a placebo. Each CDR3 is given with its conserved first and last residue. The order of the fields is D gene, J gene, V gene, clone size, CDR3 DNA, CDR3 protein. D genes are given only for firm matches. Where a row states a size, it is once, few, many or the class of an expanded clone; other rows omit it.

>NA|TRBJ1-2|TRBV7-8|NA
TGTGCCAGCAGCTTTGCCCGGACGGCCCCCTACTTC
CASSFARTAPYF
>NA|TRBJ2-4|TRBV4-1|NA
TGCGCCAGCAGCCAAGATGAAAGGGGTACCAAAAACATTCAGTACTTC
CASSQDERGTKNIQYF
>TRBD2|TRBJ2-5|TRBV4-3|NA
TGCGCCAGCAGCCCCGGACTAGCGGGGGGGGCTGGAAAGACCCAGTACTTC
CASSPGLAGGAGKTQYF
>NA|TRBJ1-1|TRBV7-9|NA
TGTGCCAGCAGCTTAGCGGGTGCGGAAAAAGCTTTCTTT
CASSLAGAEKAFF
>NA|TRBJ1-2|TRBV5-1|NA
TGCGCCAGCAGCCCAGGGGCGTATTACTATGGCTACACCTTC
CASSPGAYYYGYTF
>TRBD2|TRBJ2-3|TRBV18|NA
TGTGCCAGCTCACCATTGACTCCTAGCGGTACTAGCACAGATACGCAGTATTTT
CASSPLTPSGTSTDTQYF
>NA|TRBJ1-5|TRBV19|once
TGTGCCAGTAGTATAGAGAATATCGGCGTACATAGCAATCAGCCCCAGCATTTT
CASSIENIGVHSNQPQHF
>NA|TRBJ2-6|TRBV6-5|NA
TGTGCCAGCAGTTACAGCTCTGGGGCCAACGTCCTGACTTTC
CASSYSSGANVLTF
>NA|TRBJ1-2|TRBV29-1|once
TGCAGCGTTGGGGAGGAGGGCTACACCTTC
CSVGEEGYTF
>TRBD1|TRBJ2-5|TRBV9|many
TGTGCCAGCAGCGCCCGGGACAGGTATTTCCAAGAGACCCAGTACTTC
CASSARDRYFQETQYF
>NA|TRBJ1-1|TRBV6-2/TRBV6-3|NA
TGTGCCAGCAGTTACCGATCGGGACGGTGGAACACTGAAGCTTTCTTT
CASSYRSGRWNTEAFF
>TRBD2|TRBJ2-1|TRBV14|NA
TGTGCCAGCAGCCGACCCTGGGCGAGCGGGACCTACAATGAGCAGTTCTTC
CASSRPWASGTYNEQFF
>NA|TRBJ1-5|TRBV6-2/TRBV6-3|NA
TGTGCCAGCAGTAGGCCTTTCGGGGACTATAGCAATCAGCCCCAGCATTTT
CASSRPFGDYSNQPQHF
>TRBD1|TRBJ2-1|TRBV29-1|NA
TGCAGCGGCAACAGGGGGCTTGAGCAGTTCTTC
CSGNRGLEQFF
>NA|TRBJ2-2|TRBV18|once
TGTGCCAGCTCACGGGATCTCACCGGGGAGCTGTTTTTT
CASSRDLTGELFF
>NA|TRBJ1-2|TRBV19|once
TGTGCCAGTAGTATGGGTTTAGGAAGCAGGGACTATGGCTACACCTTC
CASSMGLGSRDYGYTF
>NA|TRBJ2-7|TRBV4-3|NA
TGCGCCAGCAGCCAGGAGTTATCTATGGGCCACGAGCAGTACTTC
CASSQELSMGHEQYF
>NA|TRBJ1-2|TRBV7-2|NA
TGTGCCAGCAGCCCCCGGTCCGGCTCGGGAGGCTACACCTTC
CASSPRSGSGGYTF
>TRBD1|TRBJ2-5|TRBV24-1|many
TGTGCCACCAGTGCCCTTGGGACAGGCGAAGAGACCCAGTACTTC
CATSALGTGEETQYF
>NA|TRBJ1-5|TRBV6-1|NA
TGTGCCAGCAGTGAAAAGGGCAGAAATCAGCCCCAGCATTTT
CASSEKGRNQPQHF